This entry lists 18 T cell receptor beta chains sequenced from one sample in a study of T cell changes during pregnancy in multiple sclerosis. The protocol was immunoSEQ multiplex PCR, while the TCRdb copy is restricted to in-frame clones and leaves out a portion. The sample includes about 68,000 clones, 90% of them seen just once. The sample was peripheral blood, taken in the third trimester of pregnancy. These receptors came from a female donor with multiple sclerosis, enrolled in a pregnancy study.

The CDR3 protein is CASSQSRYYEQYF. DNA of the CDR3: TGCGCCAGCAGCCAATCGAGATACTACGAGCAGTACTTC. The chain couples TRBV4-3 to TRBJ2-7; D remains ambiguous. The CDR3 contains 13 residues. Trimming took 2 bases from V and 3 from J, leaving 8 bases between them. Germline loops: CDR1 LGHNA, CDR2 YSLEER.

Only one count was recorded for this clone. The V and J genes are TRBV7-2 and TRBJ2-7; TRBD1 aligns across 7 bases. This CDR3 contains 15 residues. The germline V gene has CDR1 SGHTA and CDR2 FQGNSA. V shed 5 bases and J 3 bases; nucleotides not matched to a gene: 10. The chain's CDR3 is CASSGQDIFVYEQYF. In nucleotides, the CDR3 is TGTGCCAGCAGCGGACAGGACATCTTCGTCTACGAGCAGTACTTC. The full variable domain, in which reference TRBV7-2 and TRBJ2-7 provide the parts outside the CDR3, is GAGVSQSPSNKVTEKGKDVELRCDPISGHTALYWYRQSLGQGLEFLIYFQGNSAPDKSGLPSDRFSAERTGGSVSTLTIQRTQQEDSAVYLCASSGQDIFVYEQYFGPGTRLTVT.

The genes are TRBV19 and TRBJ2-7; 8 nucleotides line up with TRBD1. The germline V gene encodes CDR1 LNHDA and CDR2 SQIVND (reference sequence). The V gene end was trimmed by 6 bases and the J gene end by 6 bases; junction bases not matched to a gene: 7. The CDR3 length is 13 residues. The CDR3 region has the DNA TGTGCCAGTAGACCACAGGGGGGTGTCGAGCAGTACTTC. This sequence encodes CASRPQGGVEQYF. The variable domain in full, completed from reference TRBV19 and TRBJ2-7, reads DGGITQSPKYLFRKEGQNVTLSCEQNLNHDAMYWYRQDPGQGLRLIYYSQIVNDFQKGDIAEGYSVSREKKESFPLTVTSAQKNPTAFYLCASRPQGGVEQYFGPGTRLTVT.

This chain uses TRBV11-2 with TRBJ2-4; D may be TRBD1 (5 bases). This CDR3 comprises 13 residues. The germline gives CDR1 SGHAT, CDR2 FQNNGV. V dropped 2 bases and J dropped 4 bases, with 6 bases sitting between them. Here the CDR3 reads CASSLPGKNIQYF. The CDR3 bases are TGTGCCAGCAGCTTACCAGGGAAAAACATTCAGTACTTC.

CDR3: CASSYADSGANVLTF. The CDR3, as DNA: TGTGCCAGCAGTTACGCGGATTCTGGGGCCAACGTCCTGACTTTC. The chain uses TRBV6-5 and TRBJ2-6; D is uncertain. The V and J ends lost 2 bases and 1 base respectively, with 6 bases between them. CDR1 and CDR2 (germline): MNHEY, SVGAGI. This CDR3 region has 15 residues.

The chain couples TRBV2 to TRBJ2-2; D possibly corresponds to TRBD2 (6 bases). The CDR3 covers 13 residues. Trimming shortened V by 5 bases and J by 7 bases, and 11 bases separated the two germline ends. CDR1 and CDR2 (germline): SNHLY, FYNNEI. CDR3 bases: TGTGCCAGCAGTCGGGTTAGCGGCGGGGAGCTGTTTTTT. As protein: CASSRVSGGELFF.

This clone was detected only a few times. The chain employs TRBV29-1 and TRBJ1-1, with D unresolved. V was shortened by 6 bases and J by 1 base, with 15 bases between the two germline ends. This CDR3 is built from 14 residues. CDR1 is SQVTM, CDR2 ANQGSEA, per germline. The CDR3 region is CSVAWERKNTEAFF. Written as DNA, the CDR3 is TGCAGCGTCGCGTGGGAGCGCAAGAACACTGAAGCTTTCTTT.

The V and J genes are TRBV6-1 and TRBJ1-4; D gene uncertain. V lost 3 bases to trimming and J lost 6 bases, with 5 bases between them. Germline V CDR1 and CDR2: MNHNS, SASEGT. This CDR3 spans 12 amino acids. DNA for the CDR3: TGTGCCAGCAGTGACGGGGATGAAAAACTGTTTTTT. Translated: CASSDGDEKLFF.

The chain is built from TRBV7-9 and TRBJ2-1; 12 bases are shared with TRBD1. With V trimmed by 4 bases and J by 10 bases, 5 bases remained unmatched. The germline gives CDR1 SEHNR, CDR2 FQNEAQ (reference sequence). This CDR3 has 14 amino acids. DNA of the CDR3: TGTGCCAGCAGCTGGGACAGGGGGCTTCGAGAGCAGTTCTTC. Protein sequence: CASSWDRGLREQFF. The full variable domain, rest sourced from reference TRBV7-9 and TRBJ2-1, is DTGVSQNPRHKITKRGQNVTFRCDPISEHNRLYWYRQTLGQGPEFLTYFQNEAQLEKSRLLSDRFSAERPKGSFSTLEIQRTEQGDSAMYLCASSWDRGLREQFFGPGTRLTVL.

The CDR3 spells CASSVLGTSGSIGYEQYF. In DNA form, the CDR3 reads TGTGCCAGCAGCGTTCTCGGGACTAGCGGGAGTATAGGGTACGAGCAGTACTTC. The rearrangement uses TRBV2 and TRBJ2-7; TRBD2 aligns across 14 bases. Germline loops: CDR1 SNHLY, CDR2 FYNNEI. Germline trimming cut 6 bases from V and 4 bases from J; bases unmatched to any gene: 14. This CDR3 contains 18 residues.

This CDR3 is CAIRADFAAGYTF. DNA for the CDR3: TGTGCCATCAGAGCGGACTTCGCCGCGGGCTACACCTTC. The rearrangement uses TRBV10-3 and TRBJ1-2; D is undetermined. Germline V gene sequence: CDR1 ENHRY, CDR2 SYGVKD. The CDR3 contains 13 residues. Trimming cost V 6 bases and J 8 bases, with 16 bases left between them.

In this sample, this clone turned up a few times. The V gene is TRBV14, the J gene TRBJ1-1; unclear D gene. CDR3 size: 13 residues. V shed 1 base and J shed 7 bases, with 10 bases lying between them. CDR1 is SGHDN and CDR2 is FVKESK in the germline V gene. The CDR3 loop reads CASSQGPRSEAFF. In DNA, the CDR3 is TGTGCCAGCAGCCAAGGTCCGAGGAGTGAAGCTTTCTTT. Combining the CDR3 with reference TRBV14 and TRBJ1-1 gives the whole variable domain EAGVTQFPSHSVIEKGQTVTLRCDPISGHDNLYWYRRVMGKEIKFLLHFVKESKQDESGMPNNRFLAERTGGTYSTLKVQPAELEDSGVYFCASSQGPRSEAFFGQGTRLTVV.

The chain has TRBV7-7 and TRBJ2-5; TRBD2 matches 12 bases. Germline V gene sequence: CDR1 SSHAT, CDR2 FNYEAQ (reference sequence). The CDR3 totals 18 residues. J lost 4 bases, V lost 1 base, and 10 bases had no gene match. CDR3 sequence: CASSLDGTSGYGGETQYF. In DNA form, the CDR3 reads TGTGCCAGCAGCTTAGACGGGACTAGCGGGTACGGGGGAGAGACCCAGTACTTC.

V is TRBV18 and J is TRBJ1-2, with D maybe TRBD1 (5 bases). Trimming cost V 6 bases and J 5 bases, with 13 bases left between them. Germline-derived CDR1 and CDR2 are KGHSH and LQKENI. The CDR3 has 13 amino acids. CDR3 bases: TGTGCCAGCTCCGCCAGGGTTGATTATGGCTACACCTTC. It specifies CASSARVDYGYTF.

This CDR3 reads CASRVAGGPLAKNIQYF. The CDR3 DNA sequence: TGTGCCAGCAGAGTAGCGGGAGGACCCCTAGCCAAAAACATTCAGTACTTC. The chain joins TRBV5-4 to TRBJ2-4, with TRBD2 identical over 10 bases. V lost 5 bases to trimming and J lost 0 bases; unmatched junction nucleotides: 8. From germline, CDR1 is SGHNT and CDR2 YYREEE (reference sequence). The CDR3 has 17 amino acids.

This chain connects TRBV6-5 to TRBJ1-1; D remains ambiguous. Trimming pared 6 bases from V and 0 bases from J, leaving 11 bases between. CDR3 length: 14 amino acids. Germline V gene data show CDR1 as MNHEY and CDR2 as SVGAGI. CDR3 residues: CASSRGVLNTEAFF. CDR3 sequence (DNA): TGTGCCAGCAGCCGCGGGGTCCTGAACACTGAAGCTTTCTTT.

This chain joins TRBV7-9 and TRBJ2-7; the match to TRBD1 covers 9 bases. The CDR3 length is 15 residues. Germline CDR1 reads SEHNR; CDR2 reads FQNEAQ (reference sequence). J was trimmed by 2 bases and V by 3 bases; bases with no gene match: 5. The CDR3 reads CASSFGQGSTYEQYF. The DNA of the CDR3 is TGTGCCAGCAGCTTCGGACAGGGGTCTACCTACGAGCAGTACTTC.

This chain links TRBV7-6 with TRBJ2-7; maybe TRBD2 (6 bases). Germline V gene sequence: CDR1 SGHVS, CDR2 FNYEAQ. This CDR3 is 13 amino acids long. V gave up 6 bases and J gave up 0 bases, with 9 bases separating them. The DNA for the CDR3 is TGTGCCAGCAGAGCGGGCGGCTCCTACGAGCAGTACTTC. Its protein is CASRAGGSYEQYF.